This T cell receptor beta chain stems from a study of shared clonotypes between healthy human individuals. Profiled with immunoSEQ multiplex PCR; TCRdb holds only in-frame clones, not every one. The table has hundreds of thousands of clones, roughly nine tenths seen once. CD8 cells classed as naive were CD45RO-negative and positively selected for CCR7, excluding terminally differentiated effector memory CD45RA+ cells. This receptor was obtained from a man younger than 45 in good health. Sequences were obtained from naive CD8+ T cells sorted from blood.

The DNA for the CDR3 is TGTGCCAGCAGGGAGGGGGGGAATGGCTACACCTTC. This gives the protein CASREGGNGYTF. This chain joins TRBV27 and TRBJ1-2, with D possibly matching TRBD1 (6 bases). V was trimmed by 6 bases and J by 6 bases, leaving 11 bases between them. The CDR3 is 12 residues long. From germline, CDR1 is MNHEY and CDR2 SMNVEV (reference sequence).